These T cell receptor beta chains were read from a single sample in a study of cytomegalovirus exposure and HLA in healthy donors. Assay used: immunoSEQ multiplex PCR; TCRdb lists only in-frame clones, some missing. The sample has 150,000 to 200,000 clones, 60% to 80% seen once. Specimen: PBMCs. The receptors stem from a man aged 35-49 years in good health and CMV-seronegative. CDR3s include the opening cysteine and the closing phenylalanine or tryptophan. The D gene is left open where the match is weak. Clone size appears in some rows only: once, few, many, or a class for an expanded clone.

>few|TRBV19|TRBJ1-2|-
TGTGCCAGTAGGCCCACAGCTACCACCTCAGGGGGCTACACCTTC
CASRPTATTSGGYTF
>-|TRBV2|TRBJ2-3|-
TGTGCCAGCAGATTAGACACGGCCTACCCAGATACGCAGTATTTT
CASRLDTAYPDTQYF
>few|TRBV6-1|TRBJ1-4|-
TGTGCCAGCTCTCGGGCAACTAATGAAAAACTGTTTTTT
CASSRATNEKLFF
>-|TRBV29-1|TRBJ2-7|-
TGCAGCGTAGCTCAAGGGACAAACTCCTACGAGCAGTACTTC
CSVAQGTNSYEQYF
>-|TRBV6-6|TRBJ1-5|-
TGTGCCAGCAGTTCTCAGGGGATCAATCAGCCCCAGCATTTT
CASSSQGINQPQHF
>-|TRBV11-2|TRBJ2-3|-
TGTGCCAGCAGCATGGGCAGGCAGGGAACAGATACGCAGTATTTT
CASSMGRQGTDTQYF
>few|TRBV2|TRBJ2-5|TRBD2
TGTGCCAGCGGGGGACTAGCGGCAACGGAGACCCAGTACTTC
CASGGLAATETQYF
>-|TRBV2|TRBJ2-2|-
TGTGCCAGCAGTGAAGAAAAAGTGTTCGGCGGGGAGCTGTTTTTT
CASSEEKVFGGELFF
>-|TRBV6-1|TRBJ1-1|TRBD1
TGTGCCAGCAGGATGGGACAGACGAACACTGAAGCTTTCTTT
CASRMGQTNTEAFF
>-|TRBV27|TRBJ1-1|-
TGTGCCAGCAGTCTTACCCGGGGGACTGAAGCTTTCTTT
CASSLTRGTEAFF
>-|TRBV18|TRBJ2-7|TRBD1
TGTGCCAGCTCACCCACAGGGGCCTCCTACGAGCAGTACTTC
CASSPTGASYEQYF
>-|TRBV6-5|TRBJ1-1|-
TGTGCCAGCAGAACAAGGGGGAACACTGAAGCTTTCTTT
CASRTRGNTEAFF
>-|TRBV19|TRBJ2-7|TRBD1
TGTGCCAGCAGCCAAATAGGACAGGGGTACGAGCAGTACTTC
CASSQIGQGYEQYF
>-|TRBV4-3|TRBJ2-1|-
TGCGCCAGCAGCCAAGATCCCGGGGACATAGAGCAGTTCTTC
CASSQDPGDIEQFF
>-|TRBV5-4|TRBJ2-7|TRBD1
TGTGCCAGCAGCTTGCAGGGGGCGGTCTACGAGCAGTACTTC
CASSLQGAVYEQYF
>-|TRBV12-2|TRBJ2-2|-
TGTGCAAGTCGCCCGAGCGGGAGAGGCACCGGGGAGCTGTTTTTT
CASRPSGRGTGELFF
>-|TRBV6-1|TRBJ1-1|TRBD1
TGTGCCAGCAGGACGGGACAGTCTGAGAACACTGAAGCTTTCTTT
CASRTGQSENTEAFF
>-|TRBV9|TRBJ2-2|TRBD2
TGTGCCAGCAGCGCTAGCGGGAGGCCGGCCGGGGAGCTGTTTTTT
CASSASGRPAGELFF
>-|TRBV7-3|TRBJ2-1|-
TGTGCCAGCAGCGTTCGAGGGTACGACAATGGGCAGTTCTTC
CASSVRGYDNGQFF
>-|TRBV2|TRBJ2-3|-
TGTGCCAGCAGTGACAGGGGAGGGGGCACAGATACGCAGTATTTT
CASSDRGGGTDTQYF
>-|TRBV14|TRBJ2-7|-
TGTGCCAGCAGCCAAGATCGCCGGGGGGCCGACGAGCAGTACTTC
CASSQDRRGADEQYF
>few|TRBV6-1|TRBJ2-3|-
TGTGCCAGCTTAATGGACGGCAGGGATTCGTATTTT
CASLMDGRDSYF
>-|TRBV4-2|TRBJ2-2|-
TGTGCCAGCAGCCCCACCCCTGGGAGGGGGGCGACCGGGGAGCTGTTTTTT
CASSPTPGRGATGELFF
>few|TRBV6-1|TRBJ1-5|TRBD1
TGTGCCAGCAGGGAGGGACAGCAGATCAATCAGCCCCAGCATTTT
CASREGQQINQPQHF
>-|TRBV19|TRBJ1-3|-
TGTGCCAGTAGTACCCGACCGGGAAGTTCGACTGGAAACACCATATATTTT
CASSTRPGSSTGNTIYF
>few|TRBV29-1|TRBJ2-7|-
TGCAGCGCTCGGTTCTCCTACGAGCAGTACTTC
CSARFSYEQYF
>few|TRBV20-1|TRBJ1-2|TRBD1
TGCAGTGCTTCGACCGCGACAGGGTTCCCCTTC
CSASTATGFPF